The clone carrying this T cell receptor beta chain was counted a few times. Its target is not known. CD4+ cells of the naive, central memory, regulatory and stem cell-like memory types were sorted via CD45RO/CCR7/CD25/CD127/CD95/CD27. This record comes from a study of beta chain features in type 1 diabetes. General observations from the study: All four CD4+ subsets from Type 1 diabetes patients carried moderately but significantly shorter TCRB CDR3s.

This CDR3 is 12 amino acids long. Germline CDR1 is GTSNPN and CDR2 is SVGIG (reference sequence). The entirety of the isolated RNA underwent reverse transcription, so expressed TCRB transcripts were sequenced. This table comes from immunoSEQ multiplex PCR, and its TCRdb copy is limited to in-frame clones, with some not included. Of around 280,000 clones in the sample, approximately 8.1% were seen once. The clonotype originates from a woman aged 18 to 35 in good health. V is TRBV30 and J is TRBJ1-1; D unresolved. Sequencing was performed on central memory CD4+ T cells from blood. The CDR3 sequence is CAGRPGYTEAFF. The CDR3 nucleotides are TGTGCTGGGAGGCCAGGTTACACTGAAGCTTTCTTT. The variable domain in full, completed from reference TRBV30 and TRBJ1-1, reads SQTIHQWPATLVQPVGSPLSLECTVEGTSNPNLYWYRQAAGRGLQLLFYSVGIGQISSEVPQNLSASRPQDRQFILSSKKLLLSDSGFYLCAGRPGYTEAFFGQGTRLTVV.